This TCR beta chain emerged from a study of shared clonotypes between healthy human individuals. Germline loops: CDR1 MDHEN, CDR2 SYDVKM. V lost 5 bases to trimming and J lost 0 bases; unmatched junction nucleotides: 11. The CDR3 loop spans 17 amino acids. The sample holds one count of this clone. The data were produced by immunoSEQ multiplex PCR, yet TCRdb's version contains in-frame clones alone and is incomplete. The table records approximately 2.5 million clones, 90% to 95% of them present only once. The specimen sequenced was naive CD4+ T cells sorted from blood. As to subset: CD45RA+ positively selected. The receptor comes from a man younger than 30 in good health. V usage is TRBV28 and J usage is TRBJ2-3; TRBD1 aligns across 7 bases. CDR3 coding DNA: TGTGCCAGCAGTCCCCCACAGGGGATCCCTAGCACAGATACGCAGTATTTT. Its protein is CASSPPQGIPSTDTQYF.